Presented here are 3 T cell receptor beta chains from one specimen sequenced in a study of regulatory T cells in long-lasting Graves disease (dated by TCRdb to about 2021). Library preparation used multiplex PCR. TCRdb shows the sequencer as Illumina HiSeq 4000. TCR beta libraries were built with iRepertoire HTBI primers and Arm-PCR amplification of CDR3 regions. The public reads were reprocessed in TCRdb via fastp at Q25 and MiXCR, keeping in-frame beta chains. Rows are combined by CDR3 protein, so each entry shows the most common genes and DNA. This sample lists 200,000 to 250,000 distinct CDR3 sequences; around 17% were detected once. The top ten clones comprise roughly 23% of the sample. Explained via the paper, the time point label denotes: newly diagnosed GD, antithyroid drugs for less than 3 months. For both TCR sequencing and RNA sequencing, RNA was extracted from PBMCs using TRIzol. The sample in question was peripheral blood mononuclear cells (PBMCs), obtained at new diagnosis, from a patient treated with antithyroid drugs. These receptors were taken from a female donor with Graves disease.

This clonotype has only one observation. This may be a read error: a much more frequent sequence differs by one nucleotide. The V and J genes are TRBV27 and TRBJ2-1; a weak D match, TRBD1 (5 bases). The J call could be wrong; TRBJ2-5 is a better fit for the DNA end. The germline V gene encodes CDR1 MNHEY and CDR2 SMNVEV (reference sequence). CDR3 length: 17 amino acids. CDR3: CASSLTRDSFLRETQYF. The CDR3 DNA reads TGTGCCAGCAGTTTAACCCGAGACAGTTTCTTGAGGGAGACCCAGTACTTC.

This clonotype was observed many times. The chain is built from TRBV7-3 and TRBJ1-2; D not resolved. The V end lost 3 bases, the J end lost 6 bases, and 17 bases lay between the germline ends. CDR3 length equals 15 residues. In germline, CDR1 is SGHTA, CDR2 FQGTGA. The CDR3 sequence is CASSLTGSYLNGYTF. CDR3 nucleotides: TGTGCCAGCAGCTTGACCGGGAGTTACCTCAATGGCTACACCTTC.

This clonotype came up many times. The chain employs TRBV3-1 and TRBJ2-3, with 7 bases lining up with TRBD2. Trimming removed 4 bases from V and 0 bases from J; junction bases left unmatched: 13. Germline CDR1 is LGHDT and CDR2 is YNNKEL (reference sequence). This CDR3 region has 18 residues. The CDR3 loop reads CASSPTALAVISTDTQYF. Written as DNA, the CDR3 is TGTGCCAGCAGCCCCACGGCCCTAGCGGTAATTAGCACAGATACGCAGTATTTT.